This T cell receptor beta chain was recovered during a study of control samples from healthy donors and cancer patients. The CDR3 runs 14 residues. In germline, CDR1 is SGHTA, CDR2 FQGNSA. J was trimmed by 7 bases and V by 3 bases; bases with no gene match: 3. Sequencing used immunoSEQ multiplex PCR; TCRdb keeps in-frame clones, though not all of them. This table holds under 200,000 clones, approximately 94% found once. Sequenced sample: blood. The chain employs TRBV7-2 and TRBJ1-2, with 12 positions matching TRBD1. This clonotype was sampled from a woman aged 35 to 49 in good health. Here the CDR3 DNA reads TGTGCCAGCAGCTTGGGACAGGGGGCTCGTGGCTACACCTTC. It codes for CASSLGQGARGYTF.